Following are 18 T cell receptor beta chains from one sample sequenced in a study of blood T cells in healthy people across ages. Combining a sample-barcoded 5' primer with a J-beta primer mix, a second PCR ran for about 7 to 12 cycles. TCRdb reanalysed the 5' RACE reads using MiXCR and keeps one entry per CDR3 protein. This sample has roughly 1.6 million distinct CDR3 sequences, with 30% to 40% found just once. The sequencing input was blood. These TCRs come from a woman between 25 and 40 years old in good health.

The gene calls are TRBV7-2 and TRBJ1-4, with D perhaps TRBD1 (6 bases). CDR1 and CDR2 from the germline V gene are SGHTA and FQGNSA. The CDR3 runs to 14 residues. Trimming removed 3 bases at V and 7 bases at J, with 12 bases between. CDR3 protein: CASSLGTLSEKLFF. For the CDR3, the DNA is TGTGCCAGCAGCTTGGGGACATTGTCTGAAAAACTGTTTTTT.

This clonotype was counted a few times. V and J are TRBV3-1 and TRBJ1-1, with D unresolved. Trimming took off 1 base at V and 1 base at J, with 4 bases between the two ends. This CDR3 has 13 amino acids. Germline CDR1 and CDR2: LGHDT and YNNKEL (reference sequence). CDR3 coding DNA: TGTGCCAGCAGCCAAGTGTCGAACACTGAAGCTTTCTTT. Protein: CASSQVSNTEAFF.

The CDR3 spells CASRQGGLTEAFF. The CDR3, as DNA: TGTGCCAGCAGACAGGGAGGGTTGACTGAAGCTTTCTTT. The chain is built from TRBV27 and TRBJ1-1; the D gene is possibly TRBD1 (6 bases). The V end was cut by 6 bases, the J end by 5 bases, with 13 bases between. Per the germline V gene, CDR1 is MNHEY and CDR2 is SMNVEV (reference sequence). The CDR3 consists of 13 residues.

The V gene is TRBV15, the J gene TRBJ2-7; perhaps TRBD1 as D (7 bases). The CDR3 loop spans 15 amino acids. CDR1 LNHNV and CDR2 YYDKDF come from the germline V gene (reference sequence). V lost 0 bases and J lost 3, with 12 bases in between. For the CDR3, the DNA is TGTGCCACCAGCAGAGATAGCAGGGGGGTCTACGAGCAGTACTTC. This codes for CATSRDSRGVYEQYF.

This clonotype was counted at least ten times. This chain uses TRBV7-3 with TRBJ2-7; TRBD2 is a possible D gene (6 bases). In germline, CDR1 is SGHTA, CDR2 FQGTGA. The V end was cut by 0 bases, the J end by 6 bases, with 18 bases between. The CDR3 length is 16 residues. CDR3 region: CASSLTVSSERPEQYF. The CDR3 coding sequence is TGTGCCAGCAGCTTAACGGTATCTAGCGAACGTCCCGAGCAGTACTTC.

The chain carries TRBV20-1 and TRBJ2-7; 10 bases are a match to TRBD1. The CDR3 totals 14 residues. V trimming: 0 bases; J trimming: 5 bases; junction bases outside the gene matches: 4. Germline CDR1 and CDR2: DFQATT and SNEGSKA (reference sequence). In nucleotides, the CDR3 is TGCAGTGCTAGAGATTGGGACAGGGGCCACGAGCAGTACTTC. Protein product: CSARDWDRGHEQYF.

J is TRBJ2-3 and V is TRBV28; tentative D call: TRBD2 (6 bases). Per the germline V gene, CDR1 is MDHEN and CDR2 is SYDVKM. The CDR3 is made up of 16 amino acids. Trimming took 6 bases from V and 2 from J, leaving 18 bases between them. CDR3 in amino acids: CASSSPGDSPTDTQYF. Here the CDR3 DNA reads TGTGCCAGCAGCTCCCCGGGGGACTCCCCCACAGATACGCAGTATTTT.

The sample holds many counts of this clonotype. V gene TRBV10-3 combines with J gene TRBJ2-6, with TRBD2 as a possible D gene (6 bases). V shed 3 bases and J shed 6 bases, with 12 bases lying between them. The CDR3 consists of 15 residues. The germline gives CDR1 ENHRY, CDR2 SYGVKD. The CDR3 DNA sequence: TGTGCCATCAGTGAAGGAGGGGACGAGGCCAACGTCCTGACTTTC. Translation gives CAISEGGDEANVLTF.

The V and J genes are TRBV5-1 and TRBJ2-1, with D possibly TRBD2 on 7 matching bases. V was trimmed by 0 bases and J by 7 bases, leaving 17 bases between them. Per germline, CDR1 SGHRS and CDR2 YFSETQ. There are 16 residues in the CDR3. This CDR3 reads CASSLEGGAVGNEQFF. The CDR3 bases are TGCGCCAGCAGCTTGGAGGGGGGGGCAGTTGGTAATGAGCAGTTCTTC.

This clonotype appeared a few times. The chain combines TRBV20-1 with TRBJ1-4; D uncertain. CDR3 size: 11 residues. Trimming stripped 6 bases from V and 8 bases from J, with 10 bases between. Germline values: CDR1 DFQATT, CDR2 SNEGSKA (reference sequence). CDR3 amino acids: CSAKRPEKLFF. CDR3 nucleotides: TGCAGTGCCAAAAGACCGGAAAAACTGTTTTTT.

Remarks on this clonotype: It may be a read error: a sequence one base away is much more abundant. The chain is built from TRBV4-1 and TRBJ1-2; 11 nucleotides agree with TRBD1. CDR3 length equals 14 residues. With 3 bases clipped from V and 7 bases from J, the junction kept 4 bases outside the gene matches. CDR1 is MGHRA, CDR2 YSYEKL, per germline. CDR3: CASSHGQGAGGYTF. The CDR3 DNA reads TGCGCCAGCAGCCACGGACAGGGGGCGGGTGGCTACACCTTC.

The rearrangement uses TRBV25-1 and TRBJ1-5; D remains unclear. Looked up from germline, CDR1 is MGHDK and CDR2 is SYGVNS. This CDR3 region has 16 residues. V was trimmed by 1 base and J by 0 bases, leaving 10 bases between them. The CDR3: CASSESGMGSNQPQHF. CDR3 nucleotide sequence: TGTGCCAGCAGTGAATCGGGCATGGGTAGCAATCAGCCCCAGCATTTT. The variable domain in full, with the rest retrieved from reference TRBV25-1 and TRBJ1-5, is EADIYQTPRYLVIGTGKKITLECSQTMGHDKMYWYQQDPGMELHLIHYSYGVNSTEKGDLSSESTVSRIRTEHFPLTLESARPSHTSQYLCASSESGMGSNQPQHFGDGTRLSIL.

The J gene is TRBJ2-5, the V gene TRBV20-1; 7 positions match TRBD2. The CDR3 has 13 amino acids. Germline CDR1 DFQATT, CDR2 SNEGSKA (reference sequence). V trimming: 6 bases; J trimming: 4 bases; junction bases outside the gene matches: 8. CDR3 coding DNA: TGCAGTGCGAAGAGACTAGCCCGAGAGACCCAGTACTTC. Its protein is CSAKRLARETQYF.

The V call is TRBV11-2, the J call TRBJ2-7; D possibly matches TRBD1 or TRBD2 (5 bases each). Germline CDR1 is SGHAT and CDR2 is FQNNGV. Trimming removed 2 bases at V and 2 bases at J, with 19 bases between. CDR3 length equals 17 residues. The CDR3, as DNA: TGTGCCAGCAGCTTAACGTCTTTTGGGACGGTCACCTACGAGCAGTACTTC. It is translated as CASSLTSFGTVTYEQYF.

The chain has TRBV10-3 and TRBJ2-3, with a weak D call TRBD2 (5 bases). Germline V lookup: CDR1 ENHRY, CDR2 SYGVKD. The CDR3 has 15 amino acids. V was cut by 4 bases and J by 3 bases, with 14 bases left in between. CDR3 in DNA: TGTGCCATCAGTGCCTTCGAGGTAGCGACAGATACGCAGTATTTT. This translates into CAISAFEVATDTQYF.

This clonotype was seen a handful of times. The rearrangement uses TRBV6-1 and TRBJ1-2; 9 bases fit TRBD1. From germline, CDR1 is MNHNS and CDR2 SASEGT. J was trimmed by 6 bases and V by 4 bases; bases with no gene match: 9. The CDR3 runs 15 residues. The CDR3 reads CASSVNRGPVNGYTF. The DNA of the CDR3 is TGTGCCAGCAGTGTTAACAGGGGGCCAGTAAATGGCTACACCTTC.

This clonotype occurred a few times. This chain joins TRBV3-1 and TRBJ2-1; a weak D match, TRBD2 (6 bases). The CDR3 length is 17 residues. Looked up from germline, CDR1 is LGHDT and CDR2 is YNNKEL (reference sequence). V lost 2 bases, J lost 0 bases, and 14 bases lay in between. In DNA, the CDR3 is TGTGCCAGCAGCCAAAATAGGGCGGGAAGCTCCTACAATGAGCAGTTCTTC. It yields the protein CASSQNRAGSSYNEQFF.

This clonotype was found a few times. The CDR3 reads CSANSGRQTYEQYF. The CDR3 bases are TGCAGTGCTAACTCGGGACGGCAGACCTACGAGCAGTACTTC. The rearrangement uses TRBV20-1 and TRBJ2-7; D possibly matches TRBD1 or TRBD2 (5 bases each). The CDR3 length is 14 residues. Trimming cost V 4 bases and J 2 bases, with 15 bases left between them. Germline CDR1 and CDR2: DFQATT and SNEGSKA (reference sequence).